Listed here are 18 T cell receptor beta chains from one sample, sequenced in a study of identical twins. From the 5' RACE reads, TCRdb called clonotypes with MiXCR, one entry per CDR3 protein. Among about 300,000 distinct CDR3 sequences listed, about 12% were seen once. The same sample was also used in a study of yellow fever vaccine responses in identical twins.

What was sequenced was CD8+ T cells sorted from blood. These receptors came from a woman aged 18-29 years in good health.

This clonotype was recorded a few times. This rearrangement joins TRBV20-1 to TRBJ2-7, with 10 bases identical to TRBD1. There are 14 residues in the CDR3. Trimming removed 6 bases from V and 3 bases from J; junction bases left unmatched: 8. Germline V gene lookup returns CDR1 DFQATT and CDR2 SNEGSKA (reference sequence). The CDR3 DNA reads TGCAGTGCGCCCCGGGACAGGGGCTACTACGAGCAGTACTTC. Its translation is CSAPRDRGYYEQYF.

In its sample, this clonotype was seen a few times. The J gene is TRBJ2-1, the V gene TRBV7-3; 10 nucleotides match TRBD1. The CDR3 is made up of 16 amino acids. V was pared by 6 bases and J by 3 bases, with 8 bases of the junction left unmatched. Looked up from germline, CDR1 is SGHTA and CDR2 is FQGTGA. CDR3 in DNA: TGTGCCAGCAGTCGAGGGACAGGGGTATTCTACAATGAGCAGTTCTTC. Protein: CASSRGTGVFYNEQFF.

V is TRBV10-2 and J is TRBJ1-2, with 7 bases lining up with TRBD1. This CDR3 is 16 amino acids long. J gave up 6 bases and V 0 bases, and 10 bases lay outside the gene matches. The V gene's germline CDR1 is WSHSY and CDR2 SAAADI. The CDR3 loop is CASSESRQGQGDGYTF. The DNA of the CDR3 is TGCGCCAGCAGTGAGTCCCGTCAGGGCCAGGGGGATGGCTACACCTTC.

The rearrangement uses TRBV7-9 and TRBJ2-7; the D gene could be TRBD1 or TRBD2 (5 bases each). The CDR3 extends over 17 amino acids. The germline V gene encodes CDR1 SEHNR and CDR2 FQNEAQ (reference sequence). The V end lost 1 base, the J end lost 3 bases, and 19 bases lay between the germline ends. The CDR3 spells CASSLVIGDLTIYEQYF. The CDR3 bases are TGTGCCAGCAGCTTAGTGATAGGGGACCTCACGATCTACGAGCAGTACTTC.

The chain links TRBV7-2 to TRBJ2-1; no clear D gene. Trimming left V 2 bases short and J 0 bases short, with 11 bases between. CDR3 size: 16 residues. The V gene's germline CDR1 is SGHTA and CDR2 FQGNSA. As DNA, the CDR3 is TGTGCCAGCAGCTTATTTTCGAAGAGCTCCTACAATGAGCAGTTCTTC. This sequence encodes CASSLFSKSSYNEQFF.

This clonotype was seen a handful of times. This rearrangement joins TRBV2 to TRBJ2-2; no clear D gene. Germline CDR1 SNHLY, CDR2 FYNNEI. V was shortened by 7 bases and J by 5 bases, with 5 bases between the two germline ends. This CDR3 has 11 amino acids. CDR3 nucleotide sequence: TGTGCCAGCAAGGGTACCGGGGAGCTGTTTTTT. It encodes CASKGTGELFF.

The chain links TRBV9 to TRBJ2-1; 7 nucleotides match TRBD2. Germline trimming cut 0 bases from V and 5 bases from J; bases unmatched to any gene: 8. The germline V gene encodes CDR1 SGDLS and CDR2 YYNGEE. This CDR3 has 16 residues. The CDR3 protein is CASSVVSAGAHNEQFF. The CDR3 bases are TGTGCCAGCAGCGTAGTCTCTGCGGGAGCCCACAATGAGCAGTTCTTC. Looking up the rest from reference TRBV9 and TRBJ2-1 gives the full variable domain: DSGVTQTPKHLITATGQRVTLRCSPRSGDLSVYWYQQSLDQGLQFLIQYYNGEERAKGNILERFSAQQFPDLHSELNLSSLELGDSALYFCASSVVSAGAHNEQFFGPGTRLTVL.

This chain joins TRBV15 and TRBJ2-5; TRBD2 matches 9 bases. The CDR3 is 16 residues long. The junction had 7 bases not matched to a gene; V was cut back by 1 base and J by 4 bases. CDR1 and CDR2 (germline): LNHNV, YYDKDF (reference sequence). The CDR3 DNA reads TGTGCCACCAGCAGAGGCCCTAGCGGGGAGGTAGAGACCCAGTACTTC. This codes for CATSRGPSGEVETQYF.

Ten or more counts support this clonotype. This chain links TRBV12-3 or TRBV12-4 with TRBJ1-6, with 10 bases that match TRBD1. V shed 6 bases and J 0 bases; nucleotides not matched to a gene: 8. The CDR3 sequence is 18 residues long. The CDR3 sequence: CASSPGTGARSYNSPLHF. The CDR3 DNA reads TGTGCCAGCAGCCCCGGGACAGGGGCGCGCTCCTATAATTCACCCCTCCACTTT.

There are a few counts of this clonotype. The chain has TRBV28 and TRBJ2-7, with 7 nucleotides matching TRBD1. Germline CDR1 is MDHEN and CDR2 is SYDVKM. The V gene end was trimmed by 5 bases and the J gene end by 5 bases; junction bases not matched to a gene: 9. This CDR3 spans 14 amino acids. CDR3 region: CASSPPGTGDEQYV. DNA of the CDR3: TGTGCCAGCAGTCCCCCGGGCACAGGGGACGAGCAGTACGTC.

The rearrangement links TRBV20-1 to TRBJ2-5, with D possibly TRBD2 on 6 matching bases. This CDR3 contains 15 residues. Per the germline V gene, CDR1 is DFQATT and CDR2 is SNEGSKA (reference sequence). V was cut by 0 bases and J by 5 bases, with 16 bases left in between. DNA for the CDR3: TGCAGTGCTAGAGATGAATTCCCTAGCGTCGAGACCCAGTACTTC. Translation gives CSARDEFPSVETQYF.

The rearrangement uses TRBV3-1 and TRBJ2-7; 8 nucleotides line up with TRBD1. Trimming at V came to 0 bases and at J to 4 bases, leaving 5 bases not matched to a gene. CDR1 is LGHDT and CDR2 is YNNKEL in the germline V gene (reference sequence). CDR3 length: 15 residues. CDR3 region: CASSQEAGGRYEQYF. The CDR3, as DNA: TGTGCCAGCAGCCAAGAGGCAGGGGGCCGGTACGAGCAGTACTTC.

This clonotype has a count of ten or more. This CDR3 reads CASNPGSGNEKLFF. The CDR3 DNA reads TGTGCCAGCAACCCTGGGTCGGGCAATGAAAAACTGTTTTTT. V is TRBV12-3 or TRBV12-4 and J is TRBJ1-4, with unresolved D. The CDR3 has 14 amino acids. Trimming stripped 7 bases from V and 5 bases from J, with 14 bases between.

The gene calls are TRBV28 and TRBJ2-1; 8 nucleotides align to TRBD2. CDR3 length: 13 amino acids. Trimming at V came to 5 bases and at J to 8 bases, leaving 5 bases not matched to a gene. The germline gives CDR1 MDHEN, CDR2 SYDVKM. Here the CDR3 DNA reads TGTGCCAGCAGTGGGACTAGTGGGGATGAGCAGTTCTTC. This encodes CASSGTSGDEQFF.

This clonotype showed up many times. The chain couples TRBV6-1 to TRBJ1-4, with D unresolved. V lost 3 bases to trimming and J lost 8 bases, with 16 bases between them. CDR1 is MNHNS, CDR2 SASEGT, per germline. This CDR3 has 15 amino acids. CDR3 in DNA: TGTGCCAGCAGTGATCACGACACCGCAAGCGAAAAACTGTTTTTT. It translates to CASSDHDTASEKLFF.

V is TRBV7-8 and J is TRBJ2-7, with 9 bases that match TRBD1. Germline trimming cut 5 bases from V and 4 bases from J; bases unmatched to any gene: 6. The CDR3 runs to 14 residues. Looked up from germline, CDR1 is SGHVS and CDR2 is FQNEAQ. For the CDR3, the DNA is TGTGCCAGCAGCACGGGACAGGGTGTATACGAGCAGTACGTC. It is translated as CASSTGQGVYEQYV.

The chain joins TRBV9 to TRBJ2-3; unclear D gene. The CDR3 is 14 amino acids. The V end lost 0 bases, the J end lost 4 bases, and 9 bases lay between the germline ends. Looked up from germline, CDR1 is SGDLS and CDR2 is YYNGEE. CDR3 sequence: CASSVEGSPDTQYF. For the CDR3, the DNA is TGTGCCAGCAGCGTAGAGGGTAGCCCAGATACGCAGTATTTT.

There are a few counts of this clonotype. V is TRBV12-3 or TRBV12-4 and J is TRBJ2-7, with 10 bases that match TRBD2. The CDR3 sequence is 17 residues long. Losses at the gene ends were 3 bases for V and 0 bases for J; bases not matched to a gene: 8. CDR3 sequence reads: CASSFQIGLADSYEQYF. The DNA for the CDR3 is TGTGCCAGCAGTTTCCAAATCGGACTAGCGGACTCCTACGAGCAGTACTTC.